Shown below are 21 T cell receptor beta chains from a single sample sequenced in a study of blood T cell repertoires in COVID-19. Generated by immunoSEQ multiplex PCR, the TCRdb table keeps only in-frame clones and is missing some. The sample shows about 42,000 clones, around 89% of them seen only once. Sequencing input: peripheral blood. The receptor source for this set is a human donor in a cohort sampled during active COVID-19.

This chain joins TRBV19 and TRBJ2-1, with 14 positions matching TRBD2. The V gene's germline CDR1 is LNHDA and CDR2 SQIVND (reference sequence). Trimming removed 7 bases from V and 10 bases from J; junction bases left unmatched: 6. This CDR3 spans 14 amino acids. CDR3 protein: CASIGLAGGGEQFF. The CDR3, as DNA: TGTGCCAGTATAGGACTAGCGGGAGGTGGGGAGCAGTTCTTC.

This sequence joins TRBV5-1 and TRBJ2-1; 8 nucleotides line up with TRBD2. Germline CDR1 is SGHRS and CDR2 is YFSETQ. After removal of 3 bases from V and 15 bases from J, the junction contained 11 bases not matched to a gene. The CDR3 has 13 residues. CDR3 sequence reads: CASSSGGGREPFF. CDR3 DNA sequence: TGCGCCAGCAGCTCCGGCGGGGGGAGGGAACCGTTCTTC.

The chain employs TRBV5-5 and TRBJ2-4; 7 nucleotides line up with TRBD2. After removal of 4 bases from V and 5 bases from J, the junction contained 12 bases not matched to a gene. The CDR3 covers 16 residues. In germline, CDR1 is SGHKS, CDR2 YYEKEE (reference sequence). DNA for the CDR3: TGTGCCAGCAGCCCACGGGGCGGGGGAACCCAAAACATTCAGTACTTC. Protein sequence: CASSPRGGGTQNIQYF.

The chain joins TRBV6-5 to TRBJ1-2; TRBD1 is a possible D gene (5 bases). The CDR3 covers 14 residues. Germline assignment: CDR1 MNHEY and CDR2 SVGAGI. The ends were cut back, 3 bases at V and 7 bases at J, with 15 bases in the middle. The CDR3 is CASSYRGLRLGYTF. The DNA of the CDR3 is TGTGCCAGCAGTTATAGGGGCCTCCGGCTTGGCTACACCTTC.

The chain is built from TRBV27 and TRBJ2-7; 9 positions agree with TRBD1. Germline V CDR1 and CDR2: MNHEY, SMNVEV (reference sequence). The J segment lost 3 bases and the V segment lost 8 bases, leaving 11 bases of the junction unmatched. The CDR3 is made up of 15 amino acids. The CDR3 DNA reads as TGTGCCAGCTGTTCAATCGGACAGGGGAACTACGAGCAGTACTTC. It specifies CASCSIGQGNYEQYF.

The chain recombines TRBV3-1 (or the pseudogene TRBV3-2) with TRBJ2-5, with a tentative D call TRBD2 (5 bases). Per germline, CDR1 LGHDT and CDR2 YNNKEL (reference sequence). The ends were cut back, 4 bases at V and 2 bases at J, with 14 bases in the middle. CDR3 length equals 15 residues. The CDR3 sequence: CASSPLVLAQETQYF. The CDR3 bases are TGTGCCAGCAGCCCCCTTGTGCTAGCTCAAGAGACCCAGTACTTC.

There are a few counts of this clone. The chain recombines TRBV5-1 with TRBJ2-5; 7 bases match TRBD1. The germline gives CDR1 SGHRS, CDR2 YFSETQ. V trimming: 2 bases; J trimming: 5 bases; junction bases outside the gene matches: 6. The CDR3 has 14 amino acids. DNA for the CDR3: TGCGCCAGCAGCTTAACAGGGGACGGGGAGACCCAGTACTTC. This sequence encodes CASSLTGDGETQYF.

The chain recombines TRBV18 with TRBJ2-3, with D tentatively TRBD2 (6 bases). The CDR3 is 15 amino acids. The V end lost 4 bases, the J end lost 4 bases, and 15 bases lay between the germline ends. Looked up from germline, CDR1 is KGHSH and CDR2 is LQKENI. CDR3 loop: CASSRGGQSPDTQYF. The CDR3 coding sequence is TGTGCCAGCTCACGAGGAGGGCAGTCTCCAGATACGCAGTATTTT.

The rearrangement links TRBV12-3 or TRBV12-4 to TRBJ1-5, with TRBD1 matching 9 bases. The CDR3 is made up of 13 amino acids. Trimming cost V 6 bases and J 7 bases; bases outside gene matches: 4. In DNA, the CDR3 is TGTGCCAGCAGCCGTGACAGGGGGCAGCCCCAGCATTTT. Protein sequence: CASSRDRGQPQHF.

The chain is built from TRBV19 and TRBJ1-6; the match to TRBD1 covers 10 bases. The CDR3 sequence is 18 residues long. The V gene end was trimmed by 5 bases and the J gene end by 8 bases; junction bases not matched to a gene: 15. CDR1 is LNHDA, CDR2 SQIVND, per germline (reference sequence). The CDR3 region has the DNA TGTGCCAGTAGTCGCTCCCGGGACAGGGGATGGTTTGATTCACCCCTCCACTTT. Protein: CASSRSRDRGWFDSPLHF.

In the case of this clone: The sample carries other DNA sequences with the same CDR3. The chain couples TRBV6-2 or TRBV6-3 to TRBJ2-5, with 13 bases matching TRBD2. After removal of 5 bases from V and 1 base from J, the junction contained 4 bases not matched to a gene. Germline V gene lookup returns CDR1 MNHEY and CDR2 SVGEGT. The CDR3 totals 16 residues. The CDR3 nucleotides are TGTGCCAGCAGTCCCAGGACTAGCGGGGGCCAAGAGACCCAGTACTTC. Encoded protein: CASSPRTSGGQETQYF.

This chain uses TRBV2 with TRBJ2-7; tentatively, D is TRBD1 (5 bases). The CDR3 contains 12 residues. Trimming took 9 bases from V and 3 from J, leaving 12 bases between them. Germline values: CDR1 SNHLY, CDR2 FYNNEI. The CDR3 loop is CASTTGSYEQYF. CDR3 coding DNA: TGTGCCAGTACCACAGGCAGCTACGAGCAGTACTTC.

The chain recombines TRBV7-2 with TRBJ1-1, with 8 bases that match TRBD1. This CDR3 region has 15 residues. Germline V gene sequence: CDR1 SGHTA, CDR2 FQGNSA. Unmatched junction bases numbered 13, after V lost 7 bases and J lost 6 bases. The CDR3 here is CASTPIEQGASEAFF. CDR3 coding DNA: TGTGCCAGCACCCCAATTGAGCAGGGGGCTTCTGAAGCTTTCTTT.

The chain links TRBV4-2 to TRBJ2-5, with TRBD2 matching 7 bases. V gave up 4 bases and J gave up 1 base; unmatched junction bases: 9. Germline V CDR1 and CDR2: LGHNA, YNFKEQ. CDR3 length: 16 amino acids. The CDR3 DNA reads TGTGCCAGCAGCCCCGCTGGGGGGGGGACCCAAGAGACCCAGTACTTC. Protein product: CASSPAGGGTQETQYF.

The CDR3 is CASSLSPGQGYNEQFF. The DNA of the CDR3 is TGTGCCAGCAGTTTATCCCCGGGACAGGGCTACAATGAGCAGTTCTTC. The chain joins TRBV6-5 to TRBJ2-1; 9 bases match TRBD1. This CDR3 spans 16 amino acids. CDR1 is MNHEY and CDR2 is SVGAGI in the germline V gene. With V trimmed by 4 bases and J by 3 bases, 7 bases remained unmatched.

This rearrangement joins TRBV24-1 to TRBJ2-7; TRBD1 matches at 9 bases. This CDR3 has 14 amino acids. J gave up 1 base and V 12 bases, and 9 bases lay outside the gene matches. Germline V gives CDR1 KGHDR, CDR2 SFDVKD. The CDR3 nucleotides read TGTGCCCCCCGGTCCGGACAGGGGTCCTACGAGCAGTACTTC. It translates to CAPRSGQGSYEQYF.

This sequence joins TRBV29-1 and TRBJ2-1, with TRBD2 matching over 13 bases. The CDR3 has 16 amino acids. CDR1 and CDR2 (germline): SQVTM, ANQGSEA. The V segment lost 1 base and the J segment 2 bases; nucleotides outside the gene matches: 2. CDR3 sequence (DNA): TGCAGCGTTGAAGGGACTAGCGGGGGAGCCTACAATGAGCAGTTCTTC. Amino acid sequence: CSVEGTSGGAYNEQFF.

This clone ranks as medium-sized (0.01 to 0.1%). This sequence joins TRBV4-3 and TRBJ1-2, with 7 nucleotides matching TRBD1. The V and J ends lost 4 bases and 4 bases, in that order; junction bases with no gene match: 9. Germline V gene lookup returns CDR1 LGHNA and CDR2 YSLEER. This CDR3 comprises 15 residues. This CDR3 reads CASSRPGQILYGYTF. The CDR3 nucleotides read TGCGCCAGCAGCCGCCCGGGACAGATTCTCTATGGCTACACCTTC.

This sequence joins TRBV11-2 and TRBJ2-3; 9 bases line up with TRBD2. From germline, CDR1 is SGHAT and CDR2 FQNNGV. The CDR3 is made up of 16 amino acids. J lost 7 bases, V lost 6 bases, and 14 bases had no gene match. In nucleotides, the CDR3 is TGTGCCAGCAGTCCCAAGTGGGGGACTAGCTCATATACGCAGTATTTT. It yields the protein CASSPKWGTSSYTQYF.

In its sample, this clone ranks as medium-sized. The chain employs TRBV11-2 and TRBJ2-7; TRBD2 matches 9 bases. Germline loops: CDR1 SGHAT, CDR2 FQNNGV. Trimming removed 1 base from V and 7 bases from J; junction bases left unmatched: 5. The CDR3 extends over 14 amino acids. CDR3 nucleotide sequence: TGTGCCAGCAGCTTAGTGCGGGAGGGCTTGGAGCAGTACTTC. This gives the protein CASSLVREGLEQYF.

This chain connects TRBV14 to TRBJ2-6; possible D gene TRBD2, 5 bases. The CDR3 is 15 amino acids. The germline V and J ends were trimmed by 3 bases and 5 bases, with 11 bases remaining between them. CDR1 and CDR2 from the germline V gene are SGHDN and FVKESK. In DNA form, the CDR3 reads TGTGCCAGCAGCCATGGCGGGCTACGGGCCAACGTCCTGACTTTC. Its protein is CASSHGGLRANVLTF.